These T cell receptor beta chains were read from a single sample in a study of response to subunit inactivated influenza vaccine. Each CDR3 protein is one row after TCRdb ran MiXCR on the RT-PCR reads. The table records approximately 730,000 distinct CDR3 sequences, roughly 14% of them present only once. The sample consisted of PBMCs from blood, taken less than 15 days before vaccination. Receptors originate from a man aged 50 or older who received an inactivated influenza vaccine. Both conserved end residues are part of each CDR3.

v_call	j_call	cdr3_aa
TRBV7-9	TRBJ1-2	CASKDRGRDYGYTF
TRBV3-1	TRBJ2-3	CASGAGGGALRQYF
TRBV7-2	TRBJ1-5	CASSLSGLANQPQHF
TRBV6-1	TRBJ1-5	CASSRDRGQGQPQHF
TRBV30	TRBJ2-7	CAEGGSSYEQYF
TRBV12-3/TRBV12-4	TRBJ2-5	CASSRDSLVLETQYF
TRBV12-3/TRBV12-4	TRBJ2-1	CASSPTSGGYNEQFF
TRBV5-1	TRBJ1-4	CASSLVGVTGEKLFF
TRBV20-1	TRBJ2-3	CSAGDDTQYF
TRBV12-3/TRBV12-4	TRBJ1-4	CASSLGFGQGPNEKLFF
TRBV27	TRBJ2-5	CASSLSTSGRETQYF
TRBV10-3	TRBJ1-1	CAISEFYRGGLNTEAFF
TRBV20-1	TRBJ2-7	CSANLGLAGTYEQYF
TRBV28	TRBJ2-1	CASRNDRSSYNEQFF
TRBV29-1	TRBJ2-2	CSVLSGTDTGELFF
TRBV6-5	TRBJ1-1	CASSYSGGTNTEAFF
TRBV3-1	TRBJ1-1	CASSQAGRGRLNTEAFF
TRBV12-3/TRBV12-4	TRBJ2-3	CASSLAMSGGNTDTQYF
TRBV11-2	TRBJ2-2	CASSLAPDGELFF
TRBV4-2	TRBJ2-5	CASSSPLFGGGQETQYF
TRBV27	TRBJ2-7	CASSPGAGGTYEQYF
TRBV7-9	TRBJ1-2	CASSPRSEYGYTF
TRBV6-1	TRBJ2-1	CASRSGTPLNEQFF
TRBV10-3	TRBJ1-5	CAIRETGANQPQHF
TRBV20-1	TRBJ2-3	CSAPDRGERAQYF
TRBV7-8	TRBJ2-2	CASSWAGTVNTGELFF
TRBV10-3	TRBJ2-7	CAISDARGREQYF
TRBV6-2/TRBV6-3	TRBJ2-2	CASSYPSSRIAYPNTGELFF
TRBV12-3/TRBV12-4	TRBJ2-7	CASSWRTDSYEQYF
TRBV3-1	TRBJ1-2	CASSQSGQGNYGYTF
TRBV4-2	TRBJ2-2	CASSPTGLAGPLTGTGELFF